Presented here are 25 T cell receptor beta chains from one specimen sequenced in a study of blood T cell repertoires in COVID-19 (TCRdb year 2020). The library was generated by the immunoSEQ multiplex PCR assay. This is the immuneACCESS table as TCRdb keeps it, with only in-frame sequences that have V and J called. A part of the clones is gone; compared with another copy, unresolved V genes explain less than half, and the rest is unexplained. Here the sample has fewer than 90,000 clones; 75% to 80% occur a single time. The biggest ten clones account for roughly 6.7% of the sample. Sequences were obtained from peripheral blood. These receptors were taken from a man between 65 and 85 years old with COVID-19, enrolled during active disease.

This clone came up once. The rearrangement links TRBV5-4 to TRBJ1-2, with 9 bases aligning to TRBD1. Germline loops: CDR1 SGHNT, CDR2 YYREEE (reference sequence). The CDR3 spans 14 residues. Losses at the gene ends were 0 bases for V and 8 bases for J; bases not matched to a gene: 5. In DNA form, the CDR3 reads TGTGCCAGCAGCTTGGACAGGGGGCATCGGGGCTACACCTTC. Its protein is CASSLDRGHRGYTF.

This clone occurred a few times. The chain carries TRBV11-3 and TRBJ1-4; D is undetermined. Germline V CDR1 and CDR2: SGHNT, YENEEA. V was pared by 2 bases and J by 0 bases, with 16 bases between. The CDR3 extends over 18 amino acids. CDR3 in DNA: TGTGCCAGCAGCTTACGGGGTGGGGAATATGCAACTAATGAAAAACTGTTTTTT. It specifies CASSLRGGEYATNEKLFF. The whole variable domain, remainder taken from reference TRBV11-3 and TRBJ1-4, is EAGVVQSPRYKIIEKKQPVAFWCNPISGHNTLYWYLQNLGQGPELLIRYENEEAVDDSQLPKDRFSAERLKGVDSTLKIQPAELGDSAVYLCASSLRGGEYATNEKLFFGSGTQLSVL.

Remarks on this clone: One end of the junction fails to match germline, which may point to a read error. In DNA form, the CDR3 reads TGCGCCAGCAGCTTGGTGACAGGACCTAACGAAAAACTGTTTTTT. This codes for CASSLVTGPNEKLFF. The chain joins TRBV5-1 to TRBJ1-4; tentative D call: TRBD1 (6 bases). The CDR3 runs 15 residues. Germline CDR1 is SGHRS and CDR2 is YFSETQ.

V usage is TRBV19 and J usage is TRBJ1-5, with TRBD1 identical over 7 bases. The CDR3 has 13 residues. V trimming: 3 bases; J trimming: 5 bases; junction bases outside the gene matches: 1. Germline V gene sequence: CDR1 LNHDA, CDR2 SQIVND (reference sequence). The CDR3 spells CASSIDRDQPQHF. CDR3 DNA: TGTGCCAGTAGTATCGACAGGGATCAGCCCCAGCATTTT.

The chain carries TRBV2 and TRBJ1-4, with 8 bases identical to TRBD1. After removal of 6 bases from V and 5 bases from J, the junction contained 8 bases not matched to a gene. CDR3 length: 15 residues. Per germline, CDR1 SNHLY and CDR2 FYNNEI. The CDR3 sequence is CASSLQGVGNEKLFF. The CDR3 DNA reads as TGTGCCAGCAGCCTACAGGGGGTGGGAAATGAAAAACTGTTTTTT.

The table lists this clone with a few counts. CDR3 sequence: CASGKGDRGYNSPLHF. The CDR3 DNA is TGTGCTAGTGGCAAAGGGGACAGGGGATATAATTCACCCCTCCACTTT. This chain joins TRBV12-5 and TRBJ1-6, with 10 bases lining up with TRBD1. The CDR3 runs 16 residues. The germline gives CDR1 LGHNT, CDR2 FRNRAP. The V and J ends lost 6 bases and 4 bases, in that order; junction bases with no gene match: 6.

The chain uses TRBV6-5 and TRBJ1-1; maybe TRBD1 (5 bases). CDR1 MNHEY and CDR2 SVGAGI come from the germline V gene. The V end lost 4 bases, the J end lost 7 bases, and 16 bases lay between the germline ends. The CDR3 extends over 14 amino acids. The CDR3: CASSSINTGYEAFF. DNA of the CDR3: TGTGCCAGCAGTTCGATAAACACAGGTTATGAAGCTTTCTTT.

This rearrangement joins TRBV19 to TRBJ1-5; unclear D gene. Looked up from germline, CDR1 is LNHDA and CDR2 is SQIVND (reference sequence). The CDR3 is 13 amino acids. V dropped 8 bases and J dropped 3 bases, with 11 bases sitting between them. The CDR3 DNA reads TGTGCCAGTCGGCAGGATTACAATCAGCCCCAGCATTTT. Protein: CASRQDYNQPQHF.

CDR3 bases: TGTGCCAGCTCATTGGACAGGGACTCTGGAAACACCATATATTTT. It codes for CASSLDRDSGNTIYF. The J gene is TRBJ1-3, the V gene TRBV18, with 8 bases lining up with TRBD1. CDR3 length: 15 amino acids. Trimming cost V 5 bases and J 0 bases; bases outside gene matches: 3. Germline V lookup: CDR1 KGHSH, CDR2 LQKENI.

V and J are TRBV20-1 and TRBJ1-2; perhaps TRBD1 as D (5 bases). Deletions cut 6 bases from V and 8 bases from J, with 13 bases between. CDR3 size: 11 residues. Germline-derived CDR1 and CDR2 are DFQATT and SNEGSKA (reference sequence). CDR3 amino acids: CSAGREWGYTF. The DNA for the CDR3 is TGCAGTGCGGGCAGGGAATGGGGCTACACCTTC.

This clone has just a few counts. The rearrangement links TRBV4-1 to TRBJ2-3, with 10 nucleotides matching TRBD2. J lost 5 bases, V lost 1 base, and 3 bases had no gene match. Germline loops: CDR1 MGHRA, CDR2 YSYEKL. The CDR3 runs to 15 residues. This CDR3 reads CASSQAPSGGDTQYF. In DNA form, the CDR3 reads TGCGCCAGCAGCCAAGCACCTAGCGGGGGAGATACGCAGTATTTT.

This chain uses TRBV5-6 with TRBJ1-2; 7 nucleotides match TRBD1. Germline V lookup: CDR1 SGHDT, CDR2 YYEEEE. The J segment lost 1 base and the V segment lost 3 bases, leaving 12 bases of the junction unmatched. The CDR3 extends over 17 amino acids. The CDR3 protein is CASSSTPTGTVNYGYTF. CDR3 DNA sequence: TGTGCCAGCAGCTCAACACCGACCGGGACAGTTAACTATGGCTACACCTTC.

This chain joins TRBV7-9 and TRBJ1-3; 7 bases align to TRBD1. The junction had 7 bases not matched to a gene; V was cut back by 5 bases and J by 3 bases. Germline-derived CDR1 and CDR2 are SEHNR and FQNEAQ (reference sequence). This CDR3 is built from 15 residues. CDR3 residues: CASSRQGRGGNTIYF. The CDR3 DNA reads TGTGCCAGCAGCCGACAGGGAAGAGGTGGAAACACCATATATTTT.

This chain joins TRBV4-2 and TRBJ1-2, with 8 bases that match TRBD1. Germline V gene data show CDR1 as LGHNA and CDR2 as YNFKEQ. V shed 3 bases and J 2 bases; nucleotides not matched to a gene: 8. The CDR3 totals 16 residues. CDR3 loop: CASSQGQDLSNYGYTF. For the CDR3, the DNA is TGTGCCAGCAGCCAGGGACAGGACCTCTCGAACTATGGCTACACCTTC.

This clone was found once. This chain uses TRBV9 with TRBJ1-4; 7 nucleotides line up with TRBD1. From germline, CDR1 is SGDLS and CDR2 YYNGEE. V lost 4 bases and J lost 8; bases outside the gene matches: 11. This CDR3 is 15 amino acids long. The CDR3 DNA follows: TGTGCCAGCAGCTTTTTAGGGGGCGCGGGAGAAAAACTGTTTTTT. This sequence encodes CASSFLGGAGEKLFF.

The chain uses TRBV29-1 and TRBJ1-5; unclear D gene. Germline V gene sequence: CDR1 SQVTM, CDR2 ANQGSEA. V lost 7 bases, J lost 1 base, and 11 bases lay in between. The CDR3 covers 13 residues. Here the CDR3 DNA reads TGCAGCGCTCAGGTCCAAAGCAATCAGCCCCAGCATTTT. Its translation is CSAQVQSNQPQHF. Full variable domain (rest looked up from reference TRBV29-1 and TRBJ1-5): SAVISQKPSRDICQRGTSLTIQCQVDSQVTMMFWYRQQPGQSLTLIATANQGSEATYESGFVIDKFPISRPNLTFSTLTVSNMSPEDSSIYLCSAQVQSNQPQHFGDGTRLSIL.

The V call is TRBV11-3, the J call TRBJ2-3, with TRBD2 identical over 13 bases. This CDR3 is built from 15 residues. V shed 4 bases, J shed 4 bases, and the junction held 2 bases outside the gene matches. CDR1 is SGHNT and CDR2 is YENEEA in the germline V gene. The CDR3 DNA follows: TGTGCCAGCAGCTACACTAGCGGGGGGGCAGATACGCAGTATTTT. This encodes CASSYTSGGADTQYF.

In its sample, this clone was seen once. The rearrangement links TRBV5-8 to TRBJ2-6; D is possibly TRBD1 (5 bases). The length of the CDR3 is 17 residues. CDR1 is SGHTS and CDR2 is YDEGEE in the germline V gene. V lost 4 bases and J 2 bases, leaving 16 bases between the germline ends. The CDR3: CASSAPRGATGANVLTF. Here the CDR3 DNA reads TGTGCCAGCAGCGCACCAAGGGGCGCGACTGGGGCCAACGTCCTGACTTTC.

This clone was observed a few times. This chain connects TRBV7-8 to TRBJ1-6, with 12 nucleotides matching TRBD1. The junction had 12 bases not matched to a gene; V was cut back by 6 bases and J by 0 bases. CDR1 and CDR2 from the germline V gene are SGHVS and FQNEAQ. The CDR3 consists of 20 residues. The CDR3 is CASSPKSGTGGVSYNSPLHF. The CDR3 bases are TGTGCCAGCAGTCCCAAATCCGGGACAGGGGGCGTCTCCTATAATTCACCCCTCCACTTT.

The V and J genes are TRBV11-2 and TRBJ2-7, with D maybe TRBD2 (6 bases). V was cut by 2 bases and J by 0 bases, with 11 bases left in between. CDR3 size: 15 residues. Germline V lookup: CDR1 SGHAT, CDR2 FQNNGV. The CDR3 coding sequence is TGTGCCAGCAGCTTAAGCGGGCCCCCCTCCTACGAGCAGTACTTC. This encodes CASSLSGPPSYEQYF.

V gene TRBV12-3 or TRBV12-4 combines with J gene TRBJ1-5; D is undetermined. Trimming took 5 bases from V and 7 from J, leaving 12 bases between them. The CDR3 length is 13 residues. CDR3 sequence: CASSQMEEQPQHF. The CDR3 DNA reads TGTGCCAGCAGTCAAATGGAGGAACAGCCCCAGCATTTT.

J is TRBJ2-7 and V is TRBV5-6; perhaps TRBD1 as D (6 bases). The CDR3 totals 15 residues. V was trimmed by 5 bases and J by 2 bases, leaving 17 bases between them. Germline V gene data show CDR1 as SGHDT and CDR2 as YYEEEE. CDR3 sequence: CASSLTGHSTYEQYF. In DNA, the CDR3 is TGTGCCAGCAGTTTGACGGGACACAGCACCTACGAGCAGTACTTC.

This clone was counted once. The rearrangement joins TRBV11-3 to TRBJ1-2; the match to TRBD1 covers 12 bases. Trimming at V came to 5 bases and at J to 4 bases, leaving 11 bases not matched to a gene. This CDR3 spans 17 amino acids. Germline CDR1 SGHNT, CDR2 YENEEA. CDR3 residues: CASSKGTGGDVGYGYTF. CDR3 sequence (DNA): TGTGCCAGCAGCAAGGGGACAGGGGGCGACGTGGGCTATGGCTACACCTTC.

The chain joins TRBV20-1 to TRBJ1-2, with D perhaps TRBD1 (6 bases). The CDR3 is made up of 13 amino acids. Germline CDR1 reads DFQATT; CDR2 reads SNEGSKA (reference sequence). V gave up 3 bases and J gave up 7 bases, with 15 bases separating them. The CDR3 nucleotides are TGCAGTGCTAGTATAGAGGGGGTTGTTGGCTACACCTTC. It translates to CSASIEGVVGYTF.

A single count supports this clone. The V and J genes are TRBV5-6 and TRBJ1-1; 8 bases fit TRBD1. The CDR3 is 17 amino acids. Germline V CDR1 and CDR2: SGHDT, YYEEEE. V shed 3 bases, J shed 4 bases, and the junction held 14 bases outside the gene matches. The DNA of the CDR3 is TGTGCCAGCAGCTGGCCCGGGACAGGTCAAGCGGGCACTGAAGCTTTCTTT. This translates into CASSWPGTGQAGTEAFF.